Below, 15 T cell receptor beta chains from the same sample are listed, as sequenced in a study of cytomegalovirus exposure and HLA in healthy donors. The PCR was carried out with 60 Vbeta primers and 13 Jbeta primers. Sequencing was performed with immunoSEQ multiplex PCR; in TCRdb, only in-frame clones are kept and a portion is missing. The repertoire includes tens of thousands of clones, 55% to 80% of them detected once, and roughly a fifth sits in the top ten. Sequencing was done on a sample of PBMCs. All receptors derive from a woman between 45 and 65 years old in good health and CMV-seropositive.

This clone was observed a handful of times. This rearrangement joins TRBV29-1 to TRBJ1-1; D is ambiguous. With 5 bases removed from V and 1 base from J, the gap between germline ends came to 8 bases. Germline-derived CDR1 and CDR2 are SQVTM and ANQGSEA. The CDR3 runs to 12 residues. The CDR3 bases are TGCAGCGTTTCCCGACAGAACACTGAAGCTTTCTTT. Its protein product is CSVSRQNTEAFF. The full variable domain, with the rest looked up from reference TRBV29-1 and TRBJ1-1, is SAVISQKPSRDICQRGTSLTIQCQVDSQVTMMFWYRQQPGQSLTLIATANQGSEATYESGFVIDKFPISRPNLTFSTLTVSNMSPEDSSIYLCSVSRQNTEAFFGQGTRLTVV.

DNA for the CDR3: TGTGCCAGCAACCTATTAGGAGGGCGGACTGAAGCTTTCTTT. Its protein product is CASNLLGGRTEAFF. The rearrangement joins TRBV28 to TRBJ1-1; D call uncertain. The CDR3 has 14 amino acids. V dropped 7 bases and J dropped 5 bases, with 17 bases sitting between them. Germline assignment: CDR1 MDHEN and CDR2 SYDVKM. Looking up the rest from reference TRBV28 and TRBJ1-1 gives the full variable domain: DVKVTQSSRYLVKRTGEKVFLECVQDMDHENMFWYRQDPGLGLRLIYFSYDVKMKEKGDIPEGYSVSREKKERFSLILESASTNQTSMYLCASNLLGGRTEAFFGQGTRLTVV.

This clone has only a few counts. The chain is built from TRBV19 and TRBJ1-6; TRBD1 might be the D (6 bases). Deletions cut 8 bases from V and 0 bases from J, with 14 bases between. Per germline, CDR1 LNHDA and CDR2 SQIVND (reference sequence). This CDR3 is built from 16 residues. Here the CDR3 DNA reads TGTGCCAGTGCCAACAGGGAAAGCTCCTATAATTCACCCCTCCACTTT. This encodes CASANRESSYNSPLHF.

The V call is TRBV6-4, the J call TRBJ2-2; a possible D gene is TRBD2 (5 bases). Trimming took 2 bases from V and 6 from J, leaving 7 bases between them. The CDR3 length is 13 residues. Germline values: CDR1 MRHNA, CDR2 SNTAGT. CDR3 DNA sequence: TGTGCCAGCAGTGACCGGGAATCCGGGGAGCTGTTTTTT. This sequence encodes CASSDRESGELFF.

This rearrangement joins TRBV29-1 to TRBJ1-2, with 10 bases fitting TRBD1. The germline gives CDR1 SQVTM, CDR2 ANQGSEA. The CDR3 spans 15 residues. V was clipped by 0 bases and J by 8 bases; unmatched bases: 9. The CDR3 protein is CSVEDPGGQGLGYTF. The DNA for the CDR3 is TGCAGCGTTGAAGATCCGGGGGGACAGGGGTTGGGCTACACCTTC.

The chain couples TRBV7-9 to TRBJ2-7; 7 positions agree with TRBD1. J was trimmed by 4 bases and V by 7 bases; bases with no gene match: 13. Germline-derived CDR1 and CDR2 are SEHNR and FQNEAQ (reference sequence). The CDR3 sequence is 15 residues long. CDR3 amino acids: CASTGLTGVRYEQYF. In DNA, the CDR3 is TGTGCCAGCACCGGGCTTACAGGGGTTCGGTACGAGCAGTACTTC.

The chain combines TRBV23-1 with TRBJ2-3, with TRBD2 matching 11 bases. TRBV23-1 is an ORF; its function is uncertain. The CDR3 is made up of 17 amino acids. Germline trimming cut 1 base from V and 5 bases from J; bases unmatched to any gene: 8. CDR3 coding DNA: TGCGCCAGCAGTCAATTGCTAGCGGGAGGAGTTGAAGATACGCAGTATTTT. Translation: CASSQLLAGGVEDTQYF.

The CDR3 DNA follows: TGTGCCAGCAACCGCCGCCCGGGGGTACTTAGCTACAATGAGCAGTTCTTC. It encodes CASNRRPGVLSYNEQFF. The rearrangement joins TRBV7-9 to TRBJ2-1; tentative D call: TRBD2 (6 bases). This CDR3 is 17 amino acids long. V shed 7 bases and J shed 3 bases, with 22 bases lying between them. Per germline, CDR1 SEHNR and CDR2 FQNEAQ (reference sequence).

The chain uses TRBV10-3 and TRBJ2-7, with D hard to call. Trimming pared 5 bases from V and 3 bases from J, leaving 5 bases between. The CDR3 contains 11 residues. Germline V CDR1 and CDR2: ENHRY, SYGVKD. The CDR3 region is CAISYSYEQYF. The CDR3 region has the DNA TGTGCCATCAGTTACAGCTACGAGCAGTACTTC.

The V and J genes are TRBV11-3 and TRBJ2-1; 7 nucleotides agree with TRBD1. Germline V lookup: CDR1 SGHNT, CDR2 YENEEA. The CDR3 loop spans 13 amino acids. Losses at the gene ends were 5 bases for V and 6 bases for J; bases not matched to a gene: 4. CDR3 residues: CASSRGQPNEQFF. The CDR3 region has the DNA TGTGCCAGCAGCAGGGGACAGCCCAATGAGCAGTTCTTC.

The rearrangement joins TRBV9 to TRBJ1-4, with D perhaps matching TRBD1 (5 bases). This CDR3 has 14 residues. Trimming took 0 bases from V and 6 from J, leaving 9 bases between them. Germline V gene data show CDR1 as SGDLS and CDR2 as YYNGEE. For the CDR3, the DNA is TGTGCCAGCAGCGTAGGCGGGACGGATGAAAAACTGTTTTTT. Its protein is CASSVGGTDEKLFF.

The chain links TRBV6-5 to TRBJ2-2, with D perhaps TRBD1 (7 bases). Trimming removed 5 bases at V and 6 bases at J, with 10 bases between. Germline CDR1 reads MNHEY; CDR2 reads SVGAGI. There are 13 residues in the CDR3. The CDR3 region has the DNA TGTGCCAGCAGTGGGGGGACAGCCGGGGAGCTGTTTTTT. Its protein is CASSGGTAGELFF.

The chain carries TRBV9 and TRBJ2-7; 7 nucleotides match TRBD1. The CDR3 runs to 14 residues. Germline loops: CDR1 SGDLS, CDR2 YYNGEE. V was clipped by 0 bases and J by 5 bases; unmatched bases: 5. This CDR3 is CASSVVEGADEQYF. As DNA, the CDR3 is TGTGCCAGCAGCGTAGTTGAGGGGGCTGACGAGCAGTACTTC.

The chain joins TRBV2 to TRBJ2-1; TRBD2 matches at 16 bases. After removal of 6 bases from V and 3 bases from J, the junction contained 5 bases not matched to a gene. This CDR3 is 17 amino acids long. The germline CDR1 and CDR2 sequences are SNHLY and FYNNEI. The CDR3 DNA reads TGTGCCAGCAGGATAGGGACTAGCGGGGGGGTCTACAATGAGCAGTTCTTC. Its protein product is CASRIGTSGGVYNEQFF. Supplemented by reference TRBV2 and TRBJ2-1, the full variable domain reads EPEVTQTPSHQVTQMGQEVILRCVPISNHLYFYWYRQILGQKVEFLVSFYNNEISEKSEIFDDQFSVERPDGSNFTLKIRSTKLEDSAMYFCASRIGTSGGVYNEQFFGPGTRLTVL.

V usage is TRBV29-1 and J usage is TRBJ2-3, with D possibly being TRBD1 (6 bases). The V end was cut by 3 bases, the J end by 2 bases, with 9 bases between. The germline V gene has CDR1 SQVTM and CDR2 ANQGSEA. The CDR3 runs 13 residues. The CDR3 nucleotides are TGCAGCGTTGATCAGGGGATCACAGATACGCAGTATTTT. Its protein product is CSVDQGITDTQYF.